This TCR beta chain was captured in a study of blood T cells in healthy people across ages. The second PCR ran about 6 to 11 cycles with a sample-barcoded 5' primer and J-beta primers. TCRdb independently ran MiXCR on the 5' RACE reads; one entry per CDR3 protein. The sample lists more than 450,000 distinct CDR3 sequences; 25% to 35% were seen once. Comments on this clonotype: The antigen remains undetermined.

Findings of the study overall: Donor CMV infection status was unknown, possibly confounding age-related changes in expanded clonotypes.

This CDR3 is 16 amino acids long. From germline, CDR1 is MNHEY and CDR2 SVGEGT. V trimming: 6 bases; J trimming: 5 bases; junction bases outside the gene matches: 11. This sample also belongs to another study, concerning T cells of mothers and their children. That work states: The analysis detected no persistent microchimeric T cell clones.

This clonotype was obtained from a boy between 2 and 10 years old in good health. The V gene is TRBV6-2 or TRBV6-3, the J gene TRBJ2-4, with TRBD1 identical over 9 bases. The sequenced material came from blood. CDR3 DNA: TGTGCCAGCAGCCTCTTCGGGACAGGGATGGAAAACATTCAGTACTTC. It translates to CASSLFGTGMENIQYF.